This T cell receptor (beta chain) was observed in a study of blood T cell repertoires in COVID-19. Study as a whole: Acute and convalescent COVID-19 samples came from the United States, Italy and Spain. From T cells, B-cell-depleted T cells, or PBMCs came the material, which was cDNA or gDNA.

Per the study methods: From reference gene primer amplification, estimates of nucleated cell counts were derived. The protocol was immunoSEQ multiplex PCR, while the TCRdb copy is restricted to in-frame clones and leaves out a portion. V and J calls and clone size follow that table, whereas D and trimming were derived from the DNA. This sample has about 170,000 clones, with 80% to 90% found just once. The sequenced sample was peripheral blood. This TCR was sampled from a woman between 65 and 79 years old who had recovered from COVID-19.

CDR3 protein: CASSLALAGNNEQFF. CDR3 nucleotides: TGCGCCAGCAGCTTGGCCCTTGCGGGTAACAATGAGCAGTTCTTC. This chain links TRBV5-1 with TRBJ2-1, with D possibly being TRBD2 (5 bases). Looked up from germline, CDR1 is SGHRS and CDR2 is YFSETQ. The CDR3 has 15 amino acids. Trimming cost V 0 bases and J 5 bases, with 12 bases left between them. The full variable domain, completed using reference TRBV5-1 and TRBJ2-1, is KAGVTQTPRYLIKTRGQQVTLSCSPISGHRSVSWYQQTPGQGLQFLFEYFSETQRNKGNFPGRFSGRQFSNSRSEMNVSTLELGDSALYLCASSLALAGNNEQFFGPGTRLTVL.